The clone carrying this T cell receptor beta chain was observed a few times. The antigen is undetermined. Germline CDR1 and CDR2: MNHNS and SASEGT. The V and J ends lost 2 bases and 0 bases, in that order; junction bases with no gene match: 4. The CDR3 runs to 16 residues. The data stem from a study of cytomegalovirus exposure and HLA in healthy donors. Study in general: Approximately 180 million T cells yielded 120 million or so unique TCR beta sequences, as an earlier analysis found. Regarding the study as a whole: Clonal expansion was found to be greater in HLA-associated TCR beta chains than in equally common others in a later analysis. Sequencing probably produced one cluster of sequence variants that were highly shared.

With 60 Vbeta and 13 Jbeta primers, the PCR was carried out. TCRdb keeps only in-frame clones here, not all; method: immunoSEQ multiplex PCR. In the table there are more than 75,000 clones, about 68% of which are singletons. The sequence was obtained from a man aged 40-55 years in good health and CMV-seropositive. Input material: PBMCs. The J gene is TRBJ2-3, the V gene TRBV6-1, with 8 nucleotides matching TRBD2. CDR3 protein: CASSEFSGTSTDTQYF. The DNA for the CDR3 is TGTGCCAGCAGTGAATTTAGCGGGACAAGCACAGATACGCAGTATTTT.